These 32 T cell receptor beta chains were all obtained from the same sample, sequenced in a study of regulatory T cells in long-lasting Graves disease. Noted time point: persistent/refractory GD, antithyroid drugs over 5 years with positive TRAb. Construction of the TCR library relied on RNA isolated from PBMCs. Construction of TCR beta libraries relied on iRepertoire HTBI primers and on Arm-PCR targeting CDR3 regions. TCRdb independently ran MiXCR on the multiplex PCR reads; one entry per CDR3 protein. This repertoire shows hundreds of thousands of distinct CDR3 sequences, around 20% found once; its top ten account for 7.8%. The input for sequencing was peripheral blood mononuclear cells (PBMCs), taken when the disease was refractory, from a patient treated with antithyroid drugs. The receptors originated from a female donor with Graves disease.

This clonotype appeared many times. V is TRBV28 and J is TRBJ1-1; D is unresolved. Trimming took 6 bases from V and 0 from J, leaving 20 bases between them. Germline V gives CDR1 MDHEN, CDR2 SYDVKM. This CDR3 is built from 17 residues. The CDR3 DNA is TGTGCCAGCAGCTCGTGGGTTTCAGTTAACATGAACACTGAAGCTTTCTTT. It encodes CASSSWVSVNMNTEAFF.

The chain couples TRBV7-2 to TRBJ2-7; 15 bases are a match to TRBD2. The V and J ends lost 4 bases and 5 bases, in that order; junction bases with no gene match: 6. CDR1 and CDR2 (germline): SGHTA, FQGNSA. There are 16 residues in the CDR3. CDR3 DNA sequence: TGTGCCAGCAGCTCCCGGACTAGCGGGAGGGTCCACGAGCAGTACTTC. Its translation: CASSSRTSGRVHEQYF.

A word on this clonotype: One junction end does not reproduce the germline sequence, and a read error may be involved. The CDR3 DNA reads as TGTGCCAGCAGCCCCGGACAGGGAGGGGCGCGCTTGAATTTT. It specifies CASSPGQGGARLNF. The J gene is TRBJ2-3, the V gene TRBV13; perhaps TRBD1 as D (8 bases). The germline gives CDR1 PRHDT, CDR2 FYEKMQ (reference sequence). The CDR3 runs 14 residues.

The chain uses TRBV7-2 and TRBJ1-3; D is unresolved. Germline assignment: CDR1 SGHTA and CDR2 FQGNSA. The CDR3 totals 13 residues. Trimming removed 3 bases at V and 3 bases at J, with 6 bases between. CDR3 coding DNA: TGTGCCAGCAGCTTTATAGGTGGAAACACCATATATTTT. Protein: CASSFIGGNTIYF.

The chain combines TRBV4-1 with TRBJ1-1; D unresolved. The V gene's germline CDR1 is MGHRA and CDR2 YSYEKL. The CDR3 spans 13 residues. V was clipped by 0 bases and J by 7 bases, with 9 bases between them. The DNA for the CDR3 is TGCGCCAGCAGCCAAGAGACATTGGGTGAAGCTTTCTTT. Encoded protein: CASSQETLGEAFF.

This clonotype appeared many times. The chain joins TRBV6-5 to TRBJ1-2, with D possibly matching TRBD1 (5 bases). The CDR3 contains 13 residues. Germline loops: CDR1 MNHEY, CDR2 SVGAGI. V was shortened by 4 bases and J by 2 bases, with 8 bases between the two germline ends. Here the CDR3 reads CASSFRGNYGYTF. CDR3 coding DNA: TGTGCCAGCAGTTTTCGGGGGAACTATGGCTACACCTTC.

A note on this clonotype: A clone one base away is much larger, so this may be a read error. The chain couples TRBV12-3 or TRBV12-4 to TRBJ2-3, with D unclear. This CDR3 spans 14 amino acids. Here the CDR3 reads CAGSLLGSTDTQYF. CDR3 nucleotide sequence: TGTGCCGGCAGTTTATTGGGCAGCACAGATACGCAGTATTTT.

The chain links TRBV29-1 to TRBJ1-1; no clear D gene. CDR1 and CDR2 from the germline V gene are SQVTM and ANQGSEA. Trimming removed 5 bases at V and 1 base at J, with 11 bases between. The CDR3 runs to 13 residues. In nucleotides, the CDR3 is TGCAGCGTTCCGGCGCCTTGGAACACTGAAGCTTTCTTT. This gives the protein CSVPAPWNTEAFF.

This chain connects TRBV27 to TRBJ1-5; D remains unclear. This CDR3 is built from 13 residues. V was trimmed by 5 bases and J by 5 bases, leaving 10 bases between them. Germline CDR1 and CDR2: MNHEY and SMNVEV (reference sequence). CDR3 nucleotide sequence: TGTGCCAGCAGTCCGACCTCCTATCAGCCCCAGCATTTT. It is translated as CASSPTSYQPQHF.

On this clonotype itself: This may arise from a read error, as a much more abundant clone is one base away. V gene TRBV28 combines with J gene TRBJ2-2, with D unclear. Germline V CDR1 and CDR2: MDHEN, SYDVKM. The CDR3 runs to 14 residues. Trimming took off 7 bases at V and 7 bases at J, with 16 bases between the two ends. DNA of the CDR3: TGTGCCAGCACCCTTTTAGGCGCCAACGGGGAGCTGTTTTTT. Translating it yields CASTLLGANGELFF.

This clonotype was picked up a small number of times. The chain links TRBV3-1 to TRBJ2-7, with 9 bases identical to TRBD1. Germline CDR1 and CDR2: LGHDT and YNNKEL (reference sequence). This CDR3 spans 16 amino acids. Unmatched junction bases numbered 8, after V lost 2 bases and J lost 3 bases. CDR3 loop: CASSQFTRDRVYEQYF. The CDR3 DNA follows: TGTGCCAGCAGCCAATTTACGCGGGACAGGGTCTACGAGCAGTACTTC.

This clonotype showed up just a few times. V gene TRBV6-5 combines with J gene TRBJ1-2, with 9 bases lining up with TRBD1. Looked up from germline, CDR1 is MNHEY and CDR2 is SVGAGI. The J segment lost 4 bases and the V segment lost 4 bases, leaving 4 bases of the junction unmatched. This CDR3 is built from 14 residues. The CDR3 DNA reads TGTGCCAGCAGTTTACAGGGGGCAGGCTATGGCTACACCTTC. Amino acids: CASSLQGAGYGYTF.

In regard to this clonotype: Since a much larger clone is just one base distant, this may be a read error. This rearrangement joins TRBV7-2 to TRBJ2-7, with TRBD2 identical over 11 bases. This CDR3 spans 19 amino acids. The germline gives CDR1 SGHTA, CDR2 FQGNSA. The CDR3 protein is CVSSLVEDRGLAALYEQYF. CDR3 DNA: TGTGTCAGCAGCTTAGTCGAGGACAGGGGACTAGCGGCCCTCTACGAGCAGTACTTC.

This clonotype was observed at least ten times. V and J are TRBV20-1 and TRBJ2-2, with D possibly being TRBD1 or TRBD2 (6 bases each). The CDR3 length is 15 residues. Germline V CDR1 and CDR2: DFQATT, SNEGSKA (reference sequence). Deletions cut 6 bases from V and 5 bases from J, with 19 bases between. The CDR3 here is CSAPGVTRGTGELFF. In DNA, the CDR3 is TGCAGTGCCCCCGGCGTGACTAGGGGGACCGGGGAGCTGTTTTTT.

This clonotype was recorded at least ten times. The CDR3 DNA reads TGTGCCAGCAGTTTTAAGAGACAATCGTATGGCTACACCTTC. Translated, it gives CASSFKRQSYGYTF. The V gene is TRBV12-3 or TRBV12-4, the J gene TRBJ1-2; D gene uncertain. V was shortened by 3 bases and J by 5 bases, with 13 bases between the two germline ends. The CDR3 contains 14 residues.

This clonotype was recorded at least ten times. The J gene is TRBJ2-5, the V gene TRBV6-2 or TRBV6-3; D unclear. Trimming shortened V by 7 bases and J by 5 bases, and 17 bases separated the two germline ends. Germline V gives CDR1 MNHEY, CDR2 SVGEGT. The CDR3 has 14 residues. CDR3 DNA sequence: TGTGCCAGCAATTTACGTAGACGTTCGGAGACCCAGTACTTC. Amino acid sequence: CASNLRRRSETQYF.

CDR3 DNA: TGTGCCAGCAGCCAAGGGCAGGGGTTCCCTGAAGCTTTCTTT. This gives the protein CASSQGQGFPEAFF. This sequence joins TRBV14 and TRBJ1-1; D may be TRBD1 (6 bases). The CDR3 length is 14 residues. CDR1 and CDR2 (germline): SGHDN, FVKESK. Trimming stripped 1 base from V and 6 bases from J, with 12 bases between.

The sample holds many counts of this clonotype. V and J are TRBV28 and TRBJ1-5; tentatively, D is TRBD1 (6 bases). Trimming removed 2 bases from V and 4 bases from J, with 15 bases in between. The germline gives CDR1 MDHEN, CDR2 SYDVKM. This CDR3 is 16 amino acids long. This CDR3 reads CASSLGMDRSNQPQHF. CDR3 DNA: TGTGCCAGCAGTTTAGGGATGGACAGATCAAATCAGCCCCAGCATTTT.

The chain links TRBV7-8 to TRBJ1-4; 7 nucleotides match TRBD1. V gave up 4 bases and J gave up 5 bases; unmatched junction bases: 4. The CDR3 loop spans 14 amino acids. Germline V gives CDR1 SGHVS, CDR2 FQNEAQ. Here the CDR3 reads CASSSRQGNEKLFF. The DNA for the CDR3 is TGTGCCAGCAGCTCCAGACAGGGAAATGAAAAACTGTTTTTT.

As regards this clonotype: A read error is likely, as this CDR3 ends without the conserved phenylalanine or tryptophan. Here the CDR3 reads CASSLIASGNQPQHL. Written as DNA, the CDR3 is TGTGCCAGCAGTTTAATCGCTTCGGGCAATCAGCCCCAGCATCTT. V is TRBV27 and J is TRBJ1-5; D is undetermined. From germline, CDR1 is MNHEY and CDR2 SMNVEV (reference sequence). This CDR3 has 15 amino acids. Trimming took 2 bases from V and 2 from J, leaving 10 bases between them.

A note on this clonotype: The junction departs from germline at one end; a sequencing error may be responsible. This chain connects TRBV5-5 to TRBJ2-5; D might be TRBD1 (5 bases). CDR1 and CDR2 from the germline V gene are SGHKS and YYEKEE (reference sequence). The CDR3 has 13 residues. The CDR3 DNA reads TGTGCCCGCAGCTCCCAGGGTTTGGAGACCCAGTACTTC. This translates into CARSSQGLETQYF. The full variable domain, with the rest looked up from reference TRBV5-5 and TRBJ2-5, is DAGVTQSPTHLIKTRGQQVTLRCSPISGHKSVSWYQQVLGQGPQFIFQYYEKEERGRGNFPDRFSARQFPNYSSELNVNALLLGDSALYLCARSSQGLETQYFGPGTRLLVL.

This clonotype has a handful of counts. The rearrangement links TRBV20-1 to TRBJ2-7; D is undetermined. Germline assignment: CDR1 DFQATT and CDR2 SNEGSKA (reference sequence). V was trimmed by 7 bases and J by 1 base, leaving 14 bases between them. The CDR3 runs 13 residues. Written as DNA, the CDR3 is TGCAGTGTAAGGGCACTAACATCCTACGAGCAGTACTTC. Protein: CSVRALTSYEQYF.

This clonotype was seen many times. The chain has TRBV24-1 and TRBJ2-5, with 7 nucleotides matching TRBD2. The CDR3 covers 16 residues. Per germline, CDR1 KGHDR and CDR2 SFDVKD. The V and J ends lost 1 base and 0 bases, in that order; junction bases with no gene match: 4. The CDR3 reads CATSDFGEGYQETQYF. In DNA, the CDR3 is TGTGCCACCAGTGATTTTGGGGAGGGGTACCAAGAGACCCAGTACTTC.

Ten or more counts support this clonotype. The chain couples TRBV20-1 to TRBJ1-2; perhaps TRBD1 as D (6 bases). The V end was cut by 0 bases, the J end by 1 base, with 12 bases between. The CDR3 runs 15 residues. Germline V gene lookup returns CDR1 DFQATT and CDR2 SNEGSKA (reference sequence). The CDR3 nucleotides are TGCAGTGCTAGAGATCTCAGGGGTGATAACTATGGCTACACCTTC. This codes for CSARDLRGDNYGYTF.

The chain recombines TRBV4-2 with TRBJ2-7, with D perhaps TRBD1 (6 bases). The germline V gene has CDR1 LGHNA and CDR2 YNFKEQ. Trimming took off 1 base at V and 5 bases at J, with 18 bases between the two ends. The CDR3 loop spans 16 amino acids. CDR3 region: CASSQAVTGTANEQYF. CDR3 nucleotide sequence: TGTGCCAGCAGCCAAGCCGTGACAGGAACGGCGAACGAGCAGTACTTC.

The CDR3 DNA reads TGCGCCAGCAGCTTGGACAGGAAGCAAAATGAAAAACTGTTTTTT. Its translation is CASSLDRKQNEKLFF. J is TRBJ1-4 and V is TRBV5-1, with D maybe TRBD1 (5 bases). Deletions cut 0 bases from V and 5 bases from J, with 11 bases between. The CDR3 covers 15 residues. Germline V CDR1 and CDR2: SGHRS, YFSETQ. Using reference TRBV5-1 and TRBJ1-4 for the parts outside the CDR3, the full variable domain is KAGVTQTPRYLIKTRGQQVTLSCSPISGHRSVSWYQQTPGQGLQFLFEYFSETQRNKGNFPGRFSGRQFSNSRSEMNVSTLELGDSALYLCASSLDRKQNEKLFFGSGTQLSVL.

This clonotype was counted only a few times. Here the CDR3 reads CASSLHPATDTQYF. The CDR3 DNA follows: TGCGCCAGCAGCTTGCATCCCGCCACAGATACGCAGTATTTT. This sequence joins TRBV5-1 and TRBJ2-3; no clear D. Per germline, CDR1 SGHRS and CDR2 YFSETQ. The CDR3 runs to 14 residues. V was trimmed by 1 base and J by 2 bases, leaving 8 bases between them.

The chain links TRBV7-8 to TRBJ2-1, with 12 bases matching TRBD2. The CDR3 has 17 residues. Unmatched junction bases numbered 9, after V lost 5 bases and J lost 4 bases. Per germline, CDR1 SGHVS and CDR2 FQNEAQ. For the CDR3, the DNA is TGTGCCAGCAGCCGAAAGGGACTAGCGGGCGTATACAATGAGCAGTTCTTC. It codes for CASSRKGLAGVYNEQFF.

This chain joins TRBV27 and TRBJ2-2; 9 nucleotides agree with TRBD1. CDR1 and CDR2 from the germline V gene are MNHEY and SMNVEV (reference sequence). The V and J ends lost 7 bases and 4 bases, in that order; junction bases with no gene match: 10. CDR3 length: 16 amino acids. Here the CDR3 DNA reads TGTGCCAGCAAACAAACAGGGGGCTGGAGCACCGGGGAGCTGTTTTTT. This translates into CASKQTGGWSTGELFF.

The table lists this clonotype with many counts. The rearrangement joins TRBV5-5 to TRBJ1-5, with D unresolved. V gave up 1 base and J gave up 4 bases, with 6 bases separating them. CDR1 is SGHKS and CDR2 is YYEKEE in the germline V gene (reference sequence). CDR3 size: 13 residues. The CDR3 loop is CASSLSQNQPQHF. The CDR3 DNA is TGTGCCAGCAGCTTGTCCCAGAATCAGCCCCAGCATTTT.

The V gene is TRBV6-1, the J gene TRBJ2-3, with 8 bases fitting TRBD2. The CDR3 has 15 residues. Trimming removed 10 bases from V and 3 bases from J; junction bases left unmatched: 12. The germline CDR1 and CDR2 sequences are MNHNS and SASEGT. CDR3 sequence reads: CATARSGRRTDTQYF. CDR3 in DNA: TGTGCCACAGCCCGAAGCGGGAGACGAACAGATACGCAGTATTTT.

This clonotype has only a few counts. The chain links TRBV6-1 to TRBJ2-7; D remains unclear. Germline CDR1 reads MNHNS; CDR2 reads SASEGT. V lost 10 bases to trimming and J lost 6 bases, with 22 bases between them. This CDR3 region has 14 residues. CDR3 sequence: CATYLGHAPGEQYF. CDR3 DNA sequence: TGTGCCACCTACTTGGGTCACGCACCGGGCGAGCAGTACTTC.